These 12 T cell receptor beta chains were all obtained from the same sample, sequenced in a study of shared clonotypes between healthy human individuals. The method was immunoSEQ multiplex PCR; TCRdb's version includes in-frame clones alone and lacks a portion of them. Here the sample spans roughly 2,500,000 clones, 93% being singletons. The sample comprised naive CD4+ T cells from PBMCs. Subset in this sample: CD45RA+ positively selected. Receptors originate from a young man in good health. Some clones in this sample may be carry-over from other donors' samples.

The chain employs TRBV28 and TRBJ2-7, with 15 bases aligning to TRBD2. Per the germline V gene, CDR1 is MDHEN and CDR2 is SYDVKM. This CDR3 is 18 amino acids long. Unmatched junction bases numbered 11, after V lost 6 bases and J lost 2 bases. CDR3 in DNA: TGTGCCAGCAGGGGGGGACTAGCGGGAGGACCCCTCACCTACGAGCAGTACTTC. Translation gives CASRGGLAGGPLTYEQYF.

This clone has just one count. The J gene is TRBJ1-1, the V gene TRBV6-5, with TRBD1 matching 9 bases. Germline-derived CDR1 and CDR2 are MNHEY and SVGAGI. The CDR3 loop spans 13 amino acids. Germline trimming cut 7 bases from V and 4 bases from J; bases unmatched to any gene: 4. CDR3 in DNA: TGTGCCAGCATGCGACAGGGGGGCACTGAAGCTTTCTTT. Its protein is CASMRQGGTEAFF.

This chain connects TRBV6-1 to TRBJ2-1; 8 nucleotides align to TRBD1. Per germline, CDR1 MNHNS and CDR2 SASEGT. CDR3 length: 14 residues. Germline trimming cut 4 bases from V and 6 bases from J; bases unmatched to any gene: 5. CDR3 residues: CASSGGTGFNEQFF. The CDR3 DNA reads TGTGCCAGCAGTGGGGGGACAGGTTTCAATGAGCAGTTCTTC.

In the case of this clone: This same CDR3 is encoded by further DNA sequences in the sample. The V and J genes are TRBV4-2 and TRBJ1-2; no clear D gene. Germline V gives CDR1 LGHNA, CDR2 YNFKEQ. V lost 4 bases and J 3 bases, leaving 6 bases between the germline ends. CDR3 length: 12 amino acids. DNA for the CDR3: TGTGCCAGCAGCCGTCGTGACTATGGCTACACCTTC. As protein: CASSRRDYGYTF.

The chain employs TRBV5-1 and TRBJ2-7; either TRBD1 or TRBD2 may fit D (5 bases each). The germline V gene encodes CDR1 SGHRS and CDR2 YFSETQ. This CDR3 region has 16 residues. The V gene lost 0 bases and the J gene lost 2 bases, with 15 bases spanning the gap. The CDR3 nucleotides read TGCGCCAGCAGCTTGGTGGGGGTGAGGAGCGCCTACGAGCAGTACTTC. This encodes CASSLVGVRSAYEQYF. Full variable domain (outside the CDR3, taken from reference TRBV5-1 and TRBJ2-7): KAGVTQTPRYLIKTRGQQVTLSCSPISGHRSVSWYQQTPGQGLQFLFEYFSETQRNKGNFPGRFSGRQFSNSRSEMNVSTLELGDSALYLCASSLVGVRSAYEQYFGPGTRLTVT.

The chain employs TRBV6-1 and TRBJ2-7; tentatively, D is TRBD1 or TRBD2 (5 bases each). The germline CDR1 and CDR2 sequences are MNHNS and SASEGT. CDR3 size: 15 residues. V lost 2 bases, J lost 0 bases, and 11 bases lay in between. CDR3 protein: CASSESWGSSYEQYF. CDR3 bases: TGTGCCAGCAGTGAATCATGGGGGAGCTCCTACGAGCAGTACTTC.

The chain combines TRBV10-2 with TRBJ2-2; D may be TRBD1 (6 bases). The CDR3 extends over 15 amino acids. The V and J ends lost 2 bases and 6 bases respectively, with 13 bases between them. Germline CDR1 and CDR2: WSHSY and SAAADI. The CDR3: CASSETATGSGELFF. In DNA, the CDR3 is TGCGCCAGCAGTGAGACGGCGACAGGCTCCGGGGAGCTGTTTTTT.

The chain links TRBV9 to TRBJ2-2; 7 bases are shared with TRBD2. The germline CDR1 and CDR2 sequences are SGDLS and YYNGEE. The CDR3 runs to 17 residues. V lost 0 bases and J lost 6; bases outside the gene matches: 11. CDR3 bases: TGTGCCAGCAGCGTAGGTGTTAGCGGGTACCTCCCCGGGGAGCTGTTTTTT. This translates into CASSVGVSGYLPGELFF.

V and J are TRBV9 and TRBJ2-1, with 10 positions matching TRBD2. Germline trimming cut 2 bases from V and 5 bases from J; bases unmatched to any gene: 4. The germline V gene encodes CDR1 SGDLS and CDR2 YYNGEE. The CDR3 sequence is 15 residues long. The CDR3 DNA sequence: TGTGCCAGCAGCGTTCAAGCGGGAGGGGACAATGAGCAGTTCTTC. Protein: CASSVQAGGDNEQFF.

The chain joins TRBV6-5 to TRBJ1-5; 8 nucleotides agree with TRBD1. CDR1 is MNHEY, CDR2 SVGAGI, per germline. V shed 5 bases, J shed 7 bases, and the junction held 4 bases outside the gene matches. The CDR3 contains 13 residues. The CDR3 DNA reads as TGTGCCAGCAGTATGGACAGGGTCCAGCCCCAGCATTTT. Translating it yields CASSMDRVQPQHF.

CDR3 residues: CASSYSPAYEQYF. DNA for the CDR3: TGTGCCAGCAGTTACAGCCCGGCCTACGAGCAGTACTTC. The rearrangement uses TRBV6-6 and TRBJ2-7; D is undetermined. The germline V and J ends were trimmed by 2 bases and 2 bases, with 7 bases remaining between them. Germline V CDR1 and CDR2: MNHNY, SVGAGI (reference sequence). The CDR3 length is 13 residues.

The chain has TRBV11-3 and TRBJ1-4; 9 bases align to TRBD1. The CDR3 contains 12 residues. The J segment lost 10 bases and the V segment lost 5 bases, leaving 2 bases of the junction unmatched. The germline V gene encodes CDR1 SGHNT and CDR2 YENEEA. The CDR3 spells CASSEGQGKLFF. The CDR3 DNA is TGTGCCAGCAGCGAGGGACAGGGAAAACTGTTTTTT.